This T cell receptor (beta chain) was obtained from a study of vaccination effects on CD4 cells after COVID-19. As for this clone: As yet, its antigen is unknown.

Study-level findings and limits: A shortage of convalescent patients and an absence of early post-infection timepoints characterized the study.

Libraries were prepared by immunoSEQ multiplex PCR; TCRdb keeps only in-frame clonotypes and omits some of them. The sample has more than 13,000 clones, about 77% seen once. Looked up from germline, CDR1 is SGHRS and CDR2 is YFSETQ. Losses at the gene ends were 1 base for V and 7 bases for J; bases not matched to a gene: 8. This CDR3 is 16 amino acids long. Sequencing in the ViraFEST assay came after antigen-specific CD4+ T cells had been expanded with viral peptide pools, which were used to stimulate PBMC. Having been cultured for around ten days, the cells underwent CD4+ T cell isolation. Participants were given two doses of BNT162b2 or mRNA-1273 vaccine.

This chain connects TRBV5-1 to TRBJ2-1; TRBD2 aligns across 10 bases. This specimen consisted of CD4+ T cells from PBMCs cultured with HCoV-NL63 spike peptides, obtained after COVID-19 vaccination. The sequence was collected from a human donor who received a COVID-19 vaccine. The CDR3 protein is CASSLLAGDGANEQFF. The CDR3, as DNA: TGCGCCAGCAGCTTGCTAGCGGGGGATGGGGCGAATGAGCAGTTCTTC.